The 18 T cell receptor beta chains listed next were all sequenced from one sample in a study of T cells in Graves' hyperthyroidism and ophthalmopathy (dated by TCRdb to the late 2010s). The protocol used for the library was multiplex PCR. Sequencing instrument: Illumina HiSeq 2000. The TCR beta CDR3 regions were amplified from RNA transcripts. For the first round of RT-PCR on the TCR CDR3, the HTBI primer set was used together with the Qiagen OneStep RT-PCR kit. TCRdb applied fastp at Q25 and MiXCR to the public reads, then kept only in-frame beta chains. One record per CDR3 amino acid sequence lists the most common genes and DNA. A total of more than 300,000 distinct CDR3 sequences appear in this sample, about 17% of them only once. Of the sample, 34% falls within the top ten clones. The sample was blood. The receptor source for this set is a woman aged 30 to 39 with Graves' hyperthyroidism that later progressed to Graves' ophthalmopathy.

Ten or more counts support this clonotype. V usage is TRBV4-1 and J usage is TRBJ1-1; D uncertain. The CDR3 covers 12 residues. V lost 5 bases, J lost 3 bases, and 7 bases lay in between. Germline V CDR1 and CDR2: MGHRA, YSYEKL. CDR3 protein: CASSELDTEAFF. CDR3 nucleotides: TGCGCCAGCAGCGAACTGGACACTGAAGCTTTCTTT.

The V and J genes are TRBV20-1 and TRBJ2-1; 10 nucleotides agree with TRBD2. This CDR3 is 19 amino acids long. Germline-derived CDR1 and CDR2 are DFQATT and SNEGSKA (reference sequence). V was clipped by 1 base and J by 0 bases; unmatched bases: 12. CDR3 coding DNA: TGCAGTGCTAGAGCTACCACTAGCGGGGCCCTCGTCTCCTACAATGAGCAGTTCTTC. As protein: CSARATTSGALVSYNEQFF.

There are a few counts of this clonotype. V usage is TRBV20-1 and J usage is TRBJ2-7; 7 bases line up with TRBD1. Germline assignment: CDR1 DFQATT and CDR2 SNEGSKA (reference sequence). The CDR3 is 13 residues long. V shed 5 bases and J 2 bases; nucleotides not matched to a gene: 6. The CDR3 DNA follows: TGCAGTGCTTCGGACAGGTTGACCTACGAGCAGTACTTC. Amino acids: CSASDRLTYEQYF.

This clonotype was observed a few times. The V call is TRBV28, the J call TRBJ2-2; the D is unclear. The CDR3 consists of 11 residues. The V end lost 5 bases, the J end lost 7 bases, and 5 bases lay between the germline ends. Germline CDR1 is MDHEN and CDR2 is SYDVKM. This CDR3 reads CASSGDGELFF. The CDR3 DNA reads as TGTGCCAGCAGTGGAGACGGGGAGCTGTTTTTT.

The chain joins TRBV5-1 to TRBJ1-2; a possible D gene is TRBD1 (5 bases). V dropped 4 bases and J dropped 3 bases, with 22 bases sitting between them. This CDR3 has 17 residues. Looked up from germline, CDR1 is SGHRS and CDR2 is YFSETQ. The CDR3 protein is CASSKSGTRTLYYGYTF. CDR3 in DNA: TGCGCCAGCAGCAAATCAGGGACCAGGACCCTATACTATGGCTACACCTTC.

This clonotype was seen many times. The chain is built from TRBV20-1 and TRBJ1-1; D remains ambiguous. The CDR3 contains 12 residues. Germline CDR1 and CDR2: DFQATT and SNEGSKA (reference sequence). V lost 2 bases and J lost 1, with 5 bases in between. The CDR3 spells CSARPRNTEAFF. Here the CDR3 DNA reads TGCAGTGCTAGACCCAGGAACACTGAAGCTTTCTTT.

The rearrangement uses TRBV10-3 and TRBJ1-2, with 7 bases aligning to TRBD1. This CDR3 comprises 12 residues. Germline V gene sequence: CDR1 ENHRY, CDR2 SYGVKD. J gave up 3 bases and V 8 bases, and 3 bases lay outside the gene matches. The CDR3 bases are TGTGCCATCCCGGGACAGTACTATGGCTACACCTTC. Its protein product is CAIPGQYYGYTF.

As for this clonotype: This may be a read error, as it is one base from a much larger clone. This chain uses TRBV19 with TRBJ1-4, with a tentative D call TRBD1 (6 bases). Germline assignment: CDR1 LNHDA and CDR2 SQIVND (reference sequence). The CDR3 contains 12 residues. The CDR3 is CAATGVGEKLSF. In nucleotides, the CDR3 is TGTGCCGCGACAGGTGTCGGTGAAAAACTGTCTTTT.

There are many counts of this clonotype. The rearrangement links TRBV28 to TRBJ2-7; D ambiguous. Germline-derived CDR1 and CDR2 are MDHEN and SYDVKM. The CDR3 sequence is 13 residues long. The germline V and J ends were trimmed by 6 bases and 4 bases, with 13 bases remaining between them. CDR3 protein: CASRPWSLYEQYF. CDR3 nucleotide sequence: TGTGCCAGCAGGCCCTGGAGCTTGTACGAGCAGTACTTC.

This clonotype has more than one count but fewer than ten. V usage is TRBV29-1 and J usage is TRBJ2-3; possible D gene TRBD1, 5 bases. Deletions cut 0 bases from V and 6 bases from J, with 10 bases between. The CDR3 is 13 amino acids. Looked up from germline, CDR1 is SQVTM and CDR2 is ANQGSEA. CDR3 sequence: CSVEEDTTDTQYF. In DNA form, the CDR3 reads TGCAGCGTTGAAGAGGACACCACGGATACGCAGTATTTT.

This clonotype was found many times. The chain has TRBV20-1 and TRBJ2-3, with 9 bases aligning to TRBD1. V lost 6 bases to trimming and J lost 3 bases; unmatched junction nucleotides: 7. CDR1 is DFQATT, CDR2 SNEGSKA, per germline (reference sequence). The length of the CDR3 is 14 residues. CDR3 sequence: CSAPDRGGTDTQYF. In DNA, the CDR3 is TGCAGTGCCCCGGACAGGGGTGGAACAGATACGCAGTATTTT.

This clonotype was detected ten times or more. V usage is TRBV3-1 and J usage is TRBJ2-3, with D perhaps matching TRBD2 (5 bases). Germline CDR1 and CDR2: LGHDT and YNNKEL (reference sequence). The CDR3 spans 13 residues. Between the trimmed V and J ends, which lost 4 bases and 10 bases, there was a span of 15 bases. The chain's CDR3 is CASSPADWHAQYF. The CDR3 nucleotides read TGTGCCAGCAGCCCCGCGGACTGGCACGCGCAGTATTTT.

This clonotype was detected many times. The genes are TRBV18 and TRBJ2-1, with D possibly matching TRBD2 (5 bases). The CDR3 has 15 residues. Deletions cut 4 bases from V and 4 bases from J, with 14 bases between. In germline, CDR1 is KGHSH, CDR2 LQKENI. CDR3 in DNA: TGTGCCAGCTCACATGGGAAACCGGGGTACAATGAGCAGTTCTTC. Translating it yields CASSHGKPGYNEQFF.

This clonotype was picked up many times. The rearrangement links TRBV10-3 to TRBJ1-1, with 9 bases matching TRBD1. V trimming: 6 bases; J trimming: 5 bases; junction bases outside the gene matches: 7. CDR3 length: 14 amino acids. The germline gives CDR1 ENHRY, CDR2 SYGVKD. The CDR3 bases are TGTGCCATCAGACCGGGACAGGGTGTAACTGAAGCTTTCTTT. Protein product: CAIRPGQGVTEAFF.

This chain's CDR3 is CSARTGQSTDTQYF. The CDR3 DNA reads as TGCAGTGCTAGAACAGGCCAGAGCACAGATACGCAGTATTTT. This chain links TRBV20-1 with TRBJ2-3, with a weak D call TRBD1 (5 bases). V was clipped by 2 bases and J by 0 bases, with 9 bases between them. CDR1 is DFQATT and CDR2 is SNEGSKA in the germline V gene (reference sequence). The CDR3 is made up of 14 amino acids.

This clonotype was counted between two and nine times. The rearrangement joins TRBV4-2 to TRBJ2-1; D gene uncertain. The CDR3 covers 16 residues. V lost 0 bases, J lost 9 bases, and 18 bases lay in between. Germline lookup yields CDR1 LGHNA and CDR2 YNFKEQ. The CDR3 here is CASSQEERVSGFEQFF. Written as DNA, the CDR3 is TGTGCCAGCAGCCAAGAGGAAAGGGTGTCCGGGTTTGAGCAGTTCTTC.

This clonotype was picked up many times. This sequence joins TRBV10-2 and TRBJ1-1; D unclear. V was cut by 4 bases and J by 0 bases, with 18 bases left in between. Looked up from germline, CDR1 is WSHSY and CDR2 is SAAADI. CDR3 length: 17 amino acids. CDR3 region: CASSGVGVRSLNTEAFF. The CDR3 region has the DNA TGCGCCAGCAGTGGTGTTGGGGTCAGATCTTTGAACACTGAAGCTTTCTTT.

There are many counts of this clonotype. The genes are TRBV2 and TRBJ2-1; D is undetermined. V dropped 7 bases and J dropped 2 bases, with 6 bases sitting between them. The CDR3 consists of 12 residues. CDR1 and CDR2 from the germline V gene are SNHLY and FYNNEI. The CDR3: CASKGTYNEQFF. CDR3 DNA: TGTGCCAGCAAGGGTACCTACAATGAGCAGTTCTTC.